Listed below are T cell receptor beta chains from one sample, sequenced in a study of beta chain features in type 1 diabetes. TCRdb's table, derived via immunoSEQ multiplex PCR, lists solely in-frame clones and lacks some. The repertoire has 400,000 or so clones, over 10% of them found once; the top ten carry 0.0085% to 0.012%. Sequencing was carried out using naive CD4+ T cells from blood. These receptors all stem from a woman younger than 30 with type 1 diabetes. Both conserved end residues are part of each CDR3. Each record gives: V gene, D gene, J gene, clone size, CDR3 DNA, CDR3 protein. A D gene is named only where the DNA matches it firmly. Rows may omit the clone size; those that give it use once, few, many or a size class.

>TRBV5-6|NA|TRBJ1-2|few
TGTGCCAGCAGCTTACTCACAGGGTACTATGGCTACACCTTC
CASSLLTGYYGYTF
>TRBV18|NA|TRBJ1-2|NA
TGTGCCAGCTCACCTAGGGAGGGGCGGAATGGCTACACCTTC
CASSPREGRNGYTF
>TRBV19|TRBD1|TRBJ2-5|NA
TGTGCCAGTAATGACAGGGGCCACCAAGAGACCCAGTACTTC
CASNDRGHQETQYF
>TRBV10-3|TRBD1|TRBJ1-5|NA
TGTGCCATCAGTGAGGGGACAGTCAATCAGCCCCAGCATTTT
CAISEGTVNQPQHF
>TRBV7-2|TRBD1|TRBJ2-5|NA
TGTGCCAGCAGCTTAGCGGGACAGGGGCTAGAGACCCAGTACTTC
CASSLAGQGLETQYF
>TRBV5-1|NA|TRBJ2-2|few
TGCGCCAGCAGCTTCCGCAGGGTTGGGACCGGGGAGCTGTTTTTT
CASSFRRVGTGELFF
>TRBV2|NA|TRBJ1-1|few
TGTGCCAGCACCGAACAGGGAGGGATGAACACTGAAGCTTTCTTT
CASTEQGGMNTEAFF
>TRBV4-3|TRBD2|TRBJ2-5|NA
TGCGCCAGCAGCCCAACAAAGCGGGGGGCCCAAGAGACCCAGTACTTC
CASSPTKRGAQETQYF
>TRBV7-2|TRBD1|TRBJ1-4|few
TGTGCCAGCACAACCGGGACAGGAAGTGAAAAACTGTTTTTT
CASTTGTGSEKLFF
>TRBV7-9|NA|TRBJ2-7|NA
TGTGCCAGCAGCCTCCGGGAAGATCAGAAGCAGTACTTC
CASSLREDQKQYF
>TRBV29-1|NA|TRBJ1-1|NA
TGCAGCGCCGGGAGTTCAGGGAACACTGAAGCTTTCTTT
CSAGSSGNTEAFF
>TRBV6-6|TRBD2|TRBJ2-1|NA
TGTGCCAGCGGGGGGGACTACAATGAGCAGTTCTTC
CASGGDYNEQFF
>TRBV5-1|NA|TRBJ2-1|few
TGCGCCAGCAGCTTGGACAGCCTTAATGAGCAGTTCTTC
CASSLDSLNEQFF
>TRBV10-3|TRBD1|TRBJ2-2|NA
TGTGCCAGCCTCAGGGACAGGTCCGGGGAGCTGTTTTTT
CASLRDRSGELFF
>TRBV10-2|TRBD2|TRBJ2-1|few
TGCGCCAGCAGTGAAGGTTGGCTAGCGGGGGGGCCCAGCTCCTACAATGAGCAGTTCTTC
CASSEGWLAGGPSSYNEQFF
>TRBV20-1|TRBD1|TRBJ1-2|few
TGCAGTGCTAGGGACAGGGGGGGCTACACCTTC
CSARDRGGYTF
>TRBV4-3|NA|TRBJ1-2|NA
TGCGCCAGCAGCCATCCGGACAGCAGGGTTCGCACCTTC
CASSHPDSRVRTF
>TRBV2|NA|TRBJ1-1|few
TGTGCCAGCAGTCCGAGACAGGACACTGAAGCTTTCTTT
CASSPRQDTEAFF
>TRBV7-2|TRBD2|TRBJ2-7|few
TGTGCCAGCAGCTCACTAGCGGGAGGACACTACGAGCAGTACTTC
CASSSLAGGHYEQYF
>TRBV7-9|NA|TRBJ2-3|NA
TGTGCCAGCAGCTTTAATTCTATTGGGACTCCGCTGTTGGATACGCAGTATTTT
CASSFNSIGTPLLDTQYF
>TRBV29-1|NA|TRBJ2-7|NA
TGCAGCGTTGCCTCCAGGGGAGAATACGAGCAGTACTTC
CSVASRGEYEQYF
>TRBV4-3|NA|TRBJ2-1|NA
TGCGCCAGCAGCCAAGAAGACAGTAGCTCCTACAATGAGCAGTTCTTC
CASSQEDSSSYNEQFF
>TRBV7-9|NA|TRBJ1-1|few
TGTGCCAGCAGCTTAGTCTCGTGGCAATCCCCTGAAGCTTTCTTT
CASSLVSWQSPEAFF
>TRBV15|TRBD1|TRBJ1-1|NA
TGTGCCACCAGCACCGGGACCGACAGGGTTCGGACTGAAGCTTTCTTT
CATSTGTDRVRTEAFF
>TRBV30|NA|TRBJ1-4|few
TGTGCCTGGAGCCGGAACCAGGTGACTGAAAAACTGTTTTTT
CAWSRNQVTEKLFF
>TRBV5-1|NA|TRBJ2-7|NA
TGCGCCAGCAAGGTCGGTCAGGTCGGCTACGAGCAGTACTTC
CASKVGQVGYEQYF
>TRBV18|TRBD2|TRBJ2-7|few
TGTGCCAGCTCACCAGGGGGAGGGACCTACGAGCAGTACTTC
CASSPGGGTYEQYF
>TRBV7-3|NA|TRBJ1-1|NA
TGTGCCAGCAGCTGGGCTGGGGGACACTTGAACACTGAAGCTTTCTTT
CASSWAGGHLNTEAFF
>TRBV7-9|TRBD2|TRBJ2-1|few
TGTGCCAGCCTTCGTTTGGGTAGCGGGAGTCACAATGAGCAGTTCTTC
CASLRLGSGSHNEQFF
>TRBV9|NA|TRBJ1-2|NA
TGTGCCAGCAGCGCCGCTGACAGGCGTCATGGCTACACCTTC
CASSAADRRHGYTF
>TRBV19|NA|TRBJ2-3|NA
TGTGCCAGTAGTATCCCCCGGAGGGGAGGCACAGATACGCAGTATTTT
CASSIPRRGGTDTQYF
>TRBV7-2|TRBD2|TRBJ2-7|few
TGTGCCAGCAGCGCCAACCAGGGACTAGCGGGGGGGCTGTACTTC
CASSANQGLAGGLYF
>TRBV7-9|TRBD2|TRBJ2-7|few
TGTGCCAGCAGCCTGACTAGCGGGGAAATTGAGCAGTACTTC
CASSLTSGEIEQYF
>TRBV11-2|NA|TRBJ2-2|NA
TGTGCCAGCAGCCTAAACACCGGGGAGCTGTTTTTT
CASSLNTGELFF
>TRBV7-9|NA|TRBJ2-6|NA
TGTGCCAGCAGCCAGCACTATACGACTGGGGCCAACGTCCTGACTTTC
CASSQHYTTGANVLTF
>TRBV7-2|NA|TRBJ2-1|NA
TGTGCCAGCAGCCGGGACTCCATACCGTCTCGGAATGAGCAGTTCTTC
CASSRDSIPSRNEQFF
>TRBV30|NA|TRBJ1-3|NA
TGTGCCTGGAGCTGGGGGGGGGCAGCTGGAAACACCATATATTTT
CAWSWGGAAGNTIYF
>TRBV2|NA|TRBJ1-2|NA
TGTGCCAGCAGTGATCTCGGCAGGGCTGTCAGCTACACCTTC
CASSDLGRAVSYTF
>TRBV30|NA|TRBJ2-7|NA
TGTGCCTGGAGCCAGGGGTACGAGCAGTACTTC
CAWSQGYEQYF
>TRBV28|NA|TRBJ2-4|NA
TGTGCCAGCAGTTTATACGCGAACCCCCTAGCCAAAAACATTCAGTACTTC
CASSLYANPLAKNIQYF
>TRBV9|TRBD2|TRBJ2-3|few
TGTGCCAGCAGCGTAGGTCCTAGCGGGACCACAGATACGCAGTATTTT
CASSVGPSGTTDTQYF